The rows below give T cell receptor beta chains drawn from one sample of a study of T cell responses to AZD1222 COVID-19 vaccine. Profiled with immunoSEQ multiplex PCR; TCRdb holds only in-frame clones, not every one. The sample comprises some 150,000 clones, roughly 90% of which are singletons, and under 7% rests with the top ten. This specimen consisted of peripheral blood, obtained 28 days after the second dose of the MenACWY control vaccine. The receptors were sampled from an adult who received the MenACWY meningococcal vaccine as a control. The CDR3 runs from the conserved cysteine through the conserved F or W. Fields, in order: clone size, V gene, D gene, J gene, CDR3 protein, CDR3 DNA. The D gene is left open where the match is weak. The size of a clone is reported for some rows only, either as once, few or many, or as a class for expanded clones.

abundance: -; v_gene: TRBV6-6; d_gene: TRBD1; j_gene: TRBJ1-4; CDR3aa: CASTSSAGQGNEKLFF; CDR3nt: TGTGCCAGCACCTCATCGGCGGGACAGGGAAATGAAAAACTGTTTTTT
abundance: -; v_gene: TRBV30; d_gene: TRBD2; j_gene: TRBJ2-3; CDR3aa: CAWRAGLHTDTQYF; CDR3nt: TGTGCCTGGAGAGCGGGACTGCACACAGATACGCAGTATTTT
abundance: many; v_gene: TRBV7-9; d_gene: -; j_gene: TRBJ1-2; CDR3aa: CASSLGYGYGYTF; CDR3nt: TGTGCCAGCAGCTTAGGCTACGGATATGGCTACACCTTC
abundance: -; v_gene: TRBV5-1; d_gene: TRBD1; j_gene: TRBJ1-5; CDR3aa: CASRPGQGSNQPQHF; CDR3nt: TGCGCCAGCAGACCTGGACAGGGGAGCAATCAGCCCCAGCATTTT
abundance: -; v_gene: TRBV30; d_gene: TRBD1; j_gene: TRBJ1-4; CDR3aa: CAWSETGGNEKLFF; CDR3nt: TGTGCCTGGAGTGAGACAGGGGGAAATGAAAAACTGTTTTTT
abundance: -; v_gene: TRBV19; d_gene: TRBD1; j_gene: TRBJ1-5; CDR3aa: CASTLGQGSWQPQHF; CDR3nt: TGTGCCAGTACCCTGGGACAGGGATCGTGGCAGCCCCAGCATTTT
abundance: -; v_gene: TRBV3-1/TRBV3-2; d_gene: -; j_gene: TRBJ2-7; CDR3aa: CASSPYRPARYEQYF; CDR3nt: TGTGCCAGCAGCCCCTATCGCCCAGCGCGATACGAGCAGTACTTC
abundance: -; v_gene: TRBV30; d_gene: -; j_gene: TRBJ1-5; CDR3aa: CAWSAGMKPQHF; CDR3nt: TGTGCCTGGAGTGCAGGGATGAAGCCCCAGCATTTT
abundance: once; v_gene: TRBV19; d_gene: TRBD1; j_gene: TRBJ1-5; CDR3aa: CASSMPDRGHNQPQHF; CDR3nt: TGTGCCAGTAGTATGCCAGACAGGGGACACAATCAGCCCCAGCATTTT
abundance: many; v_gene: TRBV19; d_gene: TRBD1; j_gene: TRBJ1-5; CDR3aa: CASSSLTGGRNQPQHF; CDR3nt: TGTGCCAGTAGTAGCTTGACAGGGGGCAGGAATCAGCCCCAGCATTTT
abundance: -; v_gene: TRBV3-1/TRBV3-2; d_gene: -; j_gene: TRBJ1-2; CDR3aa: CASSQGRYYGYTF; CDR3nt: TGTGCCAGCAGCCAAGGCAGATACTATGGCTACACCTTC
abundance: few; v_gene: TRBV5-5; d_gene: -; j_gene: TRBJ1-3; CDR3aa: CASSFQGGSGNTIYF; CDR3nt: TGTGCCAGCAGCTTTCAGGGTGGTTCTGGAAACACCATATATTTT
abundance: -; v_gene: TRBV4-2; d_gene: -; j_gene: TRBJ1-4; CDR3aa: CASSQEGSFRKLFF; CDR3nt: TGTGCCAGCAGCCAAGAAGGTAGTTTTCGGAAACTGTTTTTT
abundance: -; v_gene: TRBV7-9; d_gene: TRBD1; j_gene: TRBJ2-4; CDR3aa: CASSSEGGQQYF; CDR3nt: TGTGCCAGCAGCTCCGAAGGGGGACAGCAGTACTTC
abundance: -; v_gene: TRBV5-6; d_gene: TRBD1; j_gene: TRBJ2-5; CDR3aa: CASSIDRGRETQYF; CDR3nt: TGTGCCAGCAGCATAGACAGGGGTCGAGAGACCCAGTACTTC
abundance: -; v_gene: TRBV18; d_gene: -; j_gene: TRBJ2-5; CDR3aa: CASSPKTGQETQYF; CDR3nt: TGTGCCAGCTCACCAAAAACAGGGCAAGAGACCCAGTACTTC
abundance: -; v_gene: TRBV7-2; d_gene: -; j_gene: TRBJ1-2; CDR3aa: CASSLQPNYGYTF; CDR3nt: TGTGCCAGCAGTCTACAGCCTAACTATGGCTACACCTTC
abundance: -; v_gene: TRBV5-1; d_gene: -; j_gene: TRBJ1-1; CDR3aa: CASSRIMNTEAFF; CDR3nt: TGCGCCAGCAGCAGGATAATGAACACTGAAGCTTTCTTT
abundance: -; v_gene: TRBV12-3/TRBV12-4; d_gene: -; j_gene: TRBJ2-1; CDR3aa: CASSLIEGVEQFF; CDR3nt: TGTGCCAGCAGTTTAATCGAGGGAGTTGAGCAGTTCTTC
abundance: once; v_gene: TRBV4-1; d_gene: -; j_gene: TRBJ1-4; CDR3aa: CASSQEGGLGANEKLFF; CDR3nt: TGCGCCAGCAGCCAAGAAGGAGGGCTCGGGGCTAATGAAAAACTGTTTTTT
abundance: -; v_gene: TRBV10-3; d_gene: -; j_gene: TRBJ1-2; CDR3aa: CAISEPRDNYGYTF; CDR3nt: TGTGCCATCAGTGAGCCCAGGGACAACTATGGCTACACCTTC
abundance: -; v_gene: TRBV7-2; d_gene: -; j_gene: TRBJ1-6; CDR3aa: CASSLGRQSSPLHF; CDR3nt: TGTGCCAGCAGCTTAGGGAGGCAAAGTTCACCCCTCCACTTT
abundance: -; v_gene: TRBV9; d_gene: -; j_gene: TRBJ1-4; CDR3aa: CASSVGPNNEKLFF; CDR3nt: TGTGCCAGCAGCGTAGGGCCCAATAATGAAAAACTGTTTTTT
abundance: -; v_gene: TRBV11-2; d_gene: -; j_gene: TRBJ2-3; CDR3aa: CASSLVPGSGTDTQYF; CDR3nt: TGTGCCAGCAGCTTAGTTCCCGGATCGGGGACAGATACGCAGTATTTT
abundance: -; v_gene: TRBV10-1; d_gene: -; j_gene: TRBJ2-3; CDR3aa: CASGIGGRHTDTQYF; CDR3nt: TGCGCCAGCGGGATCGGGGGGCGGCACACAGATACGCAGTATTTT
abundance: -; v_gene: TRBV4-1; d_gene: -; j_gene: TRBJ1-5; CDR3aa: CASSQETGLGNQPQHF; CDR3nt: TGCGCCAGCAGCCAAGAAACAGGGTTGGGCAATCAGCCCCAGCATTTT
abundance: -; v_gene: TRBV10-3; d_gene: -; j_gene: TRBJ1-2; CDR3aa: CAISESRQVNYGYTF; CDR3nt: TGTGCCATCAGTGAGTCGCGCCAGGTTAACTATGGCTACACCTTC
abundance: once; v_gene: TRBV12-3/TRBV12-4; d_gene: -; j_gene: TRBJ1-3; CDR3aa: CASSPGPGNTIYF; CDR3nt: TGTGCCAGCAGTCCCGGACCGGGAAACACCATATATTTT
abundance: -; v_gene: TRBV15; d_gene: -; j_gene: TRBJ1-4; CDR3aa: CATSMGQTATNEKLFF; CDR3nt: TGTGCCACCAGCATGGGTCAGACAGCTACTAATGAAAAACTGTTTTTT
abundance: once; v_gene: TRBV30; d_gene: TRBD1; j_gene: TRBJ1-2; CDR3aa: CAWSVEGASGGYTF; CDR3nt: TGTGCCTGGAGTGTAGAGGGGGCTAGTGGTGGCTACACCTTC
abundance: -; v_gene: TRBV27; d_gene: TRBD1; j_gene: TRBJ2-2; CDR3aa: CASIGADRPAGELFF; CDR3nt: TGTGCCAGCATAGGAGCGGACAGGCCGGCCGGGGAGCTGTTTTTT
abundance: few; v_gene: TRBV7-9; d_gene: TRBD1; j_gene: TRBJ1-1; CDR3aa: CASSLQGAKGAEAFF; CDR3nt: TGTGCCAGCAGCTTACAGGGGGCCAAGGGCGCTGAAGCTTTCTTT
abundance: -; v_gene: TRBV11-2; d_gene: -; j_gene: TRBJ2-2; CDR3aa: CASSLYIQTNTGELFF; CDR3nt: TGTGCCAGCAGCTTATATATACAGACAAACACCGGGGAGCTGTTTTTT
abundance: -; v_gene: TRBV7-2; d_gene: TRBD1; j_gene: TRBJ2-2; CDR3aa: CASSLEIGGITGELFF; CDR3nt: TGTGCCAGCAGCTTAGAGATAGGGGGCATCACCGGGGAGCTGTTTTTT
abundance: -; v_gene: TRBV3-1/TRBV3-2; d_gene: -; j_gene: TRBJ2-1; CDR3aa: CASSQGGQGGAGEQFF; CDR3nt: TGTGCCAGCAGCCAAGGTGGGCAAGGGGGCGCGGGAGAACAGTTCTTC
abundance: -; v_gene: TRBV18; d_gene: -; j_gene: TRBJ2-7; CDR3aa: CASSSRTYEQYF; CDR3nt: TGTGCCAGCTCGAGCAGGACTTACGAGCAGTACTTC